Below, 26 T cell receptor beta chains from the same sample are listed, as sequenced in a study of blood T cells in healthy people across ages. Primed by a sample-barcoded 5' primer and a J-beta primer mix, a second PCR proceeded for about 6 to 11 cycles. TCRdb ran MiXCR on the 5' RACE reads and lists one entry per CDR3 protein. The data hold around 1.5 million distinct CDR3 sequences, with almost 35% observed a single time. Material for sequencing was blood. All receptors come from a woman between 25 and 40 years old in good health.

Of note for this clonotype: With a much larger clone just one base away, this may be a read error. This chain connects TRBV20-1 to TRBJ2-7; 7 positions agree with TRBD2. Per the germline V gene, CDR1 is DFQATT and CDR2 is SNEGSKA (reference sequence). The CDR3 is made up of 14 amino acids. The CDR3 spells CSASKAGPRYDQYF. In DNA, the CDR3 is TGCAGTGCTAGTAAAGCGGGACCTCGCTACGATCAGTACTTC.

The chain has TRBV5-1 and TRBJ2-5; 7 bases are a match to TRBD2. J gave up 3 bases and V 4 bases, and 9 bases lay outside the gene matches. The CDR3 consists of 15 residues. CDR1 and CDR2 (germline): SGHRS, YFSETQ. The CDR3 loop reads CASSKRGPFKETQYF. The CDR3 DNA sequence: TGCGCCAGCAGCAAGCGGGGCCCTTTTAAAGAGACCCAGTACTTC.

This clonotype was counted between two and nine times. V and J are TRBV12-3 or TRBV12-4 and TRBJ2-1; 10 bases are a match to TRBD1. J was trimmed by 0 bases and V by 6 bases; bases with no gene match: 11. The CDR3 loop spans 18 amino acids. The CDR3 sequence: CASRPGQGTLSSYNEQFF. CDR3 bases: TGTGCCAGCAGACCGGGACAGGGGACACTAAGCTCCTACAATGAGCAGTTCTTC.

CDR3 nucleotides: TGCGCCAGCAGCTTGTCCCGGGGGGCGCGAGAGCAGTACTTC. The encoded protein is CASSLSRGAREQYF. This rearrangement joins TRBV5-1 to TRBJ2-5, with D maybe TRBD2 (7 bases). The ends were cut back, 1 base at V and 11 bases at J, with 18 bases in the middle. The CDR3 extends over 14 amino acids. Germline V gene data show CDR1 as SGHRS and CDR2 as YFSETQ.

This clonotype was counted between two and nine times. V is TRBV7-9 and J is TRBJ2-7; D call uncertain. There are 12 residues in the CDR3. V shed 5 bases and J shed 3 bases, with 8 bases lying between them. From germline, CDR1 is SEHNR and CDR2 FQNEAQ (reference sequence). This CDR3 reads CASSPLVYEQYF. In nucleotides, the CDR3 is TGTGCCAGCAGCCCGCTAGTCTACGAGCAGTACTTC.

The chain employs TRBV20-1 and TRBJ1-2; 7 bases agree with TRBD1. The CDR3 totals 15 residues. J gave up 13 bases and V 1 base, and 18 bases lay outside the gene matches. Per germline, CDR1 DFQATT and CDR2 SNEGSKA (reference sequence). The DNA of the CDR3 is TGCAGTGCTAGAGTGCAGGGGGTCCTTAACTATGGCCGCACCTTC. It is translated as CSARVQGVLNYGRTF.

This clonotype was counted many times. The rearrangement links TRBV10-3 to TRBJ2-3, with TRBD2 identical over 10 bases. V lost 0 bases to trimming and J lost 1 base; unmatched junction nucleotides: 1. The CDR3 spans 16 residues. Germline V gene lookup returns CDR1 ENHRY and CDR2 SYGVKD. CDR3 protein: CAISESLAGGTDTQYF. The CDR3 nucleotides are TGTGCCATCAGTGAGTCCCTAGCGGGGGGCACAGATACGCAGTATTTT.

This chain connects TRBV12-3 or TRBV12-4 to TRBJ2-5, with D possibly matching TRBD1 (6 bases). Matching the DNA end better, TRBJ2-7 makes the J call doubtful. The CDR3 consists of 14 residues. The DNA of the CDR3 is TGTGCCAGCAGCCCGAAAATCAGGGGCAGCGAGCAGTACTTC. Protein sequence: CASSPKIRGSEQYF.

This chain connects TRBV3-1 to TRBJ2-5; D is possibly TRBD2 (7 bases). The J call may be faulty, since TRBJ2-7 better matches the DNA end. CDR1 is LGHDT and CDR2 is YNNKEL in the germline V gene (reference sequence). This CDR3 region has 16 residues. In DNA, the CDR3 is TGTGCCAGCAGTTTCACTACGGGGCGGGGGCCATACGAGCAGTACTTC. Its translation: CASSFTTGRGPYEQYF.

The V call is TRBV4-2, the J call TRBJ2-5; a weak D match, TRBD2 (6 bases). Trimming stripped 4 bases from V and 1 base from J, with 19 bases between. Looked up from germline, CDR1 is LGHNA and CDR2 is YNFKEQ. The CDR3 loop spans 17 amino acids. CDR3 sequence (DNA): TGTGCCAGCAGCCGAGGTGGCTTGGGGACTCGCCAAGAGACCCAGTACTTC. It translates to CASSRGGLGTRQETQYF.

The sample holds one count of this clonotype. V and J are TRBV5-1 and TRBJ2-7; TRBD1 aligns across 7 bases. The V gene's germline CDR1 is SGHRS and CDR2 YFSETQ. CDR3 size: 14 residues. V lost 1 base, J lost 5 bases, and 6 bases stayed unmatched. The CDR3 region has the DNA TGCGCCAGCAGCTTGTCCACCACAGGGGACGAGCAGTACTTC. This sequence encodes CASSLSTTGDEQYF. The full variable domain, rest sourced from reference TRBV5-1 and TRBJ2-7, is KAGVTQTPRYLIKTRGQQVTLSCSPISGHRSVSWYQQTPGQGLQFLFEYFSETQRNKGNFPGRFSGRQFSNSRSEMNVSTLELGDSALYLCASSLSTTGDEQYFGPGTRLTVT.

The chain has TRBV18 and TRBJ2-5, with no clear D. Germline CDR1 is KGHSH and CDR2 is LQKENI. V was shortened by 3 bases and J by 1 base, with 9 bases between the two germline ends. The CDR3 is made up of 14 amino acids. CDR3 amino acids: CASSPPMGQETQYF. The CDR3 DNA reads as TGTGCCAGCTCACCGCCGATGGGCCAAGAGACCCAGTACTTC.

This sequence joins TRBV20-1 and TRBJ2-1, with 15 nucleotides matching TRBD2. With 5 bases clipped from V and 4 bases from J, the junction kept 12 bases outside the gene matches. The germline gives CDR1 DFQATT, CDR2 SNEGSKA (reference sequence). The CDR3 runs 18 residues. CDR3 sequence: CSAGGLAGGPLKYNEQFF. CDR3 nucleotide sequence: TGCAGTGCTGGTGGACTAGCGGGAGGGCCATTAAAATACAATGAGCAGTTCTTC.

Notes on this clonotype: The CDR3 end shows no conserved phenylalanine or tryptophan, and so a read error is likely. This chain links TRBV20-1 with TRBJ2-7; perhaps TRBD1 as D (6 bases). V lost 6 bases, J lost 0 bases, and 15 bases lay in between. This CDR3 spans 14 amino acids. The V gene's germline CDR1 is DFQATT and CDR2 SNEGSKA (reference sequence). CDR3 loop: CSAGQGSGSYEQYL. The CDR3 region has the DNA TGCAGTGCGGGGCAGGGGTCTGGCTCCTACGAGCAGTACTTA.

The rearrangement links TRBV12-3 or TRBV12-4 to TRBJ2-2; no definite D call. With 4 bases removed from V and 5 bases from J, the gap between germline ends came to 17 bases. The CDR3 contains 16 residues. As DNA, the CDR3 is TGTGCCAGCAGTTCCCACCGCCAGCTTTTGACCGGGGAGCTGTTTTTT. It translates to CASSSHRQLLTGELFF.

This rearrangement joins TRBV4-2 to TRBJ1-4; D is unclear. CDR1 is LGHNA, CDR2 YNFKEQ, per germline. The CDR3 sequence is 15 residues long. Trimming pared 1 base from V and 7 bases from J, leaving 13 bases between. The CDR3 reads CASSQAESRGEKLFF. For the CDR3, the DNA is TGTGCCAGCAGCCAAGCGGAAAGCCGGGGTGAAAAACTGTTTTTT.

The CDR3 DNA follows: TGTGCCACCAGCAGAGATCGAGGGAGCGGCTACACCTTC. It codes for CATSRDRGSGYTF. The chain employs TRBV15 and TRBJ1-2; D is uncertain. V was shortened by 0 bases and J by 8 bases, with 10 bases between the two germline ends. The V gene's germline CDR1 is LNHNV and CDR2 YYDKDF (reference sequence). The CDR3 spans 13 residues.

The rearrangement joins TRBV10-1 to TRBJ2-2; the match to TRBD1 covers 7 bases. Germline V CDR1 and CDR2: WNHNN, SYGVQD (reference sequence). The CDR3 is made up of 14 amino acids. V lost 7 bases and J lost 2; bases outside the gene matches: 4. CDR3 sequence (DNA): TGCGCCAGCACCAGGGACAGTAACACCGGGGAGCTGTTTTTT. Translating it yields CASTRDSNTGELFF.

This clonotype was observed a few times. The chain couples TRBV28 to TRBJ2-4; D gene uncertain. The end of the DNA fits TRBJ2-7 better, so the J call may be wrong. CDR1 MDHEN and CDR2 SYDVKM come from the germline V gene. This CDR3 is 15 amino acids long. CDR3 bases: TGTGCCAGCAGCCCCCGACACTTTGGCCGATACGAGCAGTACTTC. Residues: CASSPRHFGRYEQYF.

The V and J genes are TRBV3-1 and TRBJ2-3; D is possibly TRBD2 (5 bases). Germline V gives CDR1 LGHDT, CDR2 YNNKEL (reference sequence). The V end lost 7 bases, the J end lost 1 base, and 21 bases lay between the germline ends. The CDR3 spans 17 residues. As DNA, the CDR3 is TGTGCCAGCACCAAATTCCCCACTAGGAGCGGCACAGATACGCAGTATTTT. It specifies CASTKFPTRSGTDTQYF.

This clonotype was counted between two and nine times. The J gene is TRBJ1-1, the V gene TRBV6-1; 8 nucleotides line up with TRBD1. CDR3 length equals 14 residues. The V and J ends lost 7 bases and 0 bases, in that order; junction bases with no gene match: 4. Looked up from germline, CDR1 is MNHNS and CDR2 is SASEGT. CDR3 coding DNA: TGTGCCAGCAAGACAGGGGAAGTGAACACTGAAGCTTTCTTT. Residues: CASKTGEVNTEAFF.

There are a few counts of this clonotype. V gene TRBV9 combines with J gene TRBJ2-7, with D perhaps TRBD1 or TRBD2 (5 bases each). This CDR3 is built from 15 residues. Trimming pared 3 bases from V and 3 bases from J, leaving 16 bases between. CDR1 is SGDLS and CDR2 is YYNGEE in the germline V gene. In nucleotides, the CDR3 is TGTGCCAGCAGCGCCACGGGGCTTTCAAACTACGAGCAGTACTTC. Its translation: CASSATGLSNYEQYF.

About this clonotype itself: This may come from a read error, since a much larger clone is one base off. The chain uses TRBV29-1 and TRBJ2-3, with TRBD2 matching 12 bases. Germline CDR1 and CDR2: SQVTM and ANQGSEA. After removal of 3 bases from V and 6 bases from J, the junction contained 10 bases not matched to a gene. The CDR3 spans 16 residues. This CDR3 is CSVDSLAGGSFDTQYF. The CDR3 DNA sequence: TGCAGCGTTGACTCACTAGCGGGAGGAAGTTTTGATACGCAGTATTTT.

The chain couples TRBV7-9 to TRBJ1-2, with a tentative D call TRBD1 (6 bases). The CDR3 is made up of 14 amino acids. Germline V gene lookup returns CDR1 SEHNR and CDR2 FQNEAQ (reference sequence). Trimming took off 4 bases at V and 4 bases at J, with 13 bases between the two ends. Here the CDR3 DNA reads TGTGCCAGCAGCTGGGACAATCAAGGCTATGGCTACACCTTC. Translated, it gives CASSWDNQGYGYTF.

This clonotype was seen many times. In DNA, the CDR3 is TGTGCCAGCAGTGGGGGCCTTGGATTAGGGGGTCAGCCCCAGCATTTT. Protein sequence: CASSGGLGLGGQPQHF. J is TRBJ1-5 and V is TRBV6-6, with D tentatively TRBD1 (6 bases). The V gene's germline CDR1 is MNHNY and CDR2 SVGAGI (reference sequence). Trimming stripped 5 bases from V and 6 bases from J, with 20 bases between. The CDR3 extends over 16 amino acids.

The CDR3 region has the DNA TGCAGTGCTAGAGATACAGGGGGCACAGATACGCAGTATTTT. Translation gives CSARDTGGTDTQYF. The rearrangement joins TRBV20-1 to TRBJ2-3; 7 bases are a match to TRBD1. The germline V gene encodes CDR1 DFQATT and CDR2 SNEGSKA (reference sequence). The CDR3 runs 14 residues. With V trimmed by 0 bases and J by 1 base, 1 base remained unmatched.